This T cell receptor (beta chain) came from a study of Ad26.COV2.S vaccination and SARS-CoV-2 variants. The wider study: The donor participated in the COV1001 trial, in its Ad26.COV2.S arm. Into the muscle, Ad26.COV2.S was dosed once or twice, 56 days apart.

Treatment here: some 20 received Ad26.COV2.S at low or high dose, single or two shots; about five received placebo; per-sample allocation not given. Collection of the samples took place on day 63 after the first injection of vaccine or placebo. Profiling relied on immunoSEQ multiplex PCR, and the TCRdb table lists in-frame clones only, not all of them. This sample has approximately 410,000 clones, with roughly 90% found just once. The V gene end was trimmed by 1 base and the J gene end by 4 bases; junction bases not matched to a gene: 6. This CDR3 has 16 amino acids. Germline CDR1 is SGHTA and CDR2 is FQGNSA.

The receptor was isolated from a person between 18 and 65 years old who received the Ad26.COV2.S COVID-19 vaccine or a placebo. The starting material was peripheral blood, obtained in a trial of Ad26.COV2.S vaccine versus placebo. J is TRBJ2-3 and V is TRBV7-2; 9 positions match TRBD2. CDR3 DNA sequence: TGTGCCAGCAGCTTAGGTCTAGCGGGGCCCGCAGATACGCAGTATTTT. It encodes CASSLGLAGPADTQYF.